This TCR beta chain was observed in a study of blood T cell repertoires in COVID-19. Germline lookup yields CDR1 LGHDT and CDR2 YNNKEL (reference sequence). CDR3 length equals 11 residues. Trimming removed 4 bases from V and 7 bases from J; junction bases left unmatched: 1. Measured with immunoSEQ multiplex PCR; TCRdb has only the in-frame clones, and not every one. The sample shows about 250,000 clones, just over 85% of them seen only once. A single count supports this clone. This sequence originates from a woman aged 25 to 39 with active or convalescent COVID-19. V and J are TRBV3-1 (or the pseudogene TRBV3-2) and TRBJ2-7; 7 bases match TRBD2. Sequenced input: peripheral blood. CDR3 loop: CASSRGGEQYF. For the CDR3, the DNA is TGTGCCAGCAGCCGGGGGGGAGAGCAGTACTTC.